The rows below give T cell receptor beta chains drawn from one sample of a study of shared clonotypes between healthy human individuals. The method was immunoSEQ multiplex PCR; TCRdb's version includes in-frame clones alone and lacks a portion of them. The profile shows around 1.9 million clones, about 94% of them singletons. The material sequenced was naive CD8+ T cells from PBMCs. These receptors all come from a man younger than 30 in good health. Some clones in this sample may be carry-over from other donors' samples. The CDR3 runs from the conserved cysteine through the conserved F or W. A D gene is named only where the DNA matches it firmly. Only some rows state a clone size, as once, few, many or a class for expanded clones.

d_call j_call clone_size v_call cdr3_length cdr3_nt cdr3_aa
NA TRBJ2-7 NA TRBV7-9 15 TGTGCCAGCATCCGCCCTACAGGGTTCCCCTACGAGCAGTACTTC CASIRPTGFPYEQYF
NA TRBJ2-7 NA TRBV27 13 TGTGCCAGCAGTTCTTTCCAGACCTACGAGCAGTACTTC CASSSFQTYEQYF
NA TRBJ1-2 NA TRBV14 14 TGTGCCAGCAGCCAGGCTGGACAGAACTATGGCTACACCTTC CASSQAGQNYGYTF
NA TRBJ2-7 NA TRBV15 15 TGTGCCACCAGCAGAGTCCCGAAAGTACCCCACGAGCAGTACTTC CATSRVPKVPHEQYF
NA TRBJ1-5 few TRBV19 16 TGTGCCAGTATCAATCACCTGGGGATTGTCAATCAGCCCCAGCATTTT CASINHLGIVNQPQHF
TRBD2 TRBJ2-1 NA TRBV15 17 TGTGCCACCAGCAGAGATCAACTAGCGGAGACCTACAATGAGCAGTTCTTC CATSRDQLAETYNEQFF
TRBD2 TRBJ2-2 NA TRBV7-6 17 TGTGCCAGCAGCTGGACTAGCGGGAGGGCAAGGACCGGGGAGCTGTTTTTT CASSWTSGRARTGELFF
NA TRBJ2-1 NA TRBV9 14 TGTGCCAGCAGCCCAGGGGACTTCGACAATGAGCAGTTCTTC CASSPGDFDNEQFF
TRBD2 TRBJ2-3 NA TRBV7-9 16 TGTGCCAGCAGCCCGGGACTAGCGGGGGGAGGAGATACGCAGTATTTT CASSPGLAGGGDTQYF
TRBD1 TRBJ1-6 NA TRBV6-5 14 TGTGCCAGCAGTTACTCGACAGGGGGATCACCCCTCCACTTT CASSYSTGGSPLHF
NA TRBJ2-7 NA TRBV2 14 TGTGCCAGCAGTGAGGCCCTAGGACCATACGAGCAGTACTTC CASSEALGPYEQYF
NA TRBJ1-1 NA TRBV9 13 TGTGCCAGCAGCATGACAGTGAACACTGAAGCTTTCTTT CASSMTVNTEAFF
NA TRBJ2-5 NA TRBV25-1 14 TGTGCCAGCAGTGAGTGGCAGGGTGAAGAGACCCAGTACTTC CASSEWQGEETQYF
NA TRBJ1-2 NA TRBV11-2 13 TGTGCCAGCAGCTTTACGGGGGGCCATGGCTACACCTTC CASSFTGGHGYTF
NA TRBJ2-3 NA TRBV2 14 TGTGCCAGCAGTGGTGGACTAATTCGGGATACGCAGTATTTT CASSGGLIRDTQYF
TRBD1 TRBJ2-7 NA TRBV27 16 TGTGCCAGCAGTTTATCCAGGGGGACCCGAGCCTACGAGCAGTACTTC CASSLSRGTRAYEQYF
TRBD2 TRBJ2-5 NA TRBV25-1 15 TGTGCCAGCAGTCCCCCGGACACTAGCGAAGAGACCCAGTACTTC CASSPPDTSEETQYF
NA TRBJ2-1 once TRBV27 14 TGTGCCAGCAGTCCCTCAGTGCGTAGCGGTGAGCAGTTCTTC CASSPSVRSGEQFF
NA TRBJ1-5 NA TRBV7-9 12 TGTGCCAGCAGCTTAGAATGGCAGCCCCAGCATTTT CASSLEWQPQHF
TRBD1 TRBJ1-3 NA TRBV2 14 TGTGCCAGCAGTGAGACAGGGGTAGGAAACACCATATATTTT CASSETGVGNTIYF
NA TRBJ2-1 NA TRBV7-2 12 TGTGCCAGCAGCTTGGCGAAGGATGAGCAGTTCTTC CASSLAKDEQFF
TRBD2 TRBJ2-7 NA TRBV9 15 TGTGCCAGCAGCGTAGAGGGACTAGCGTCCCACGAGCAGTACTTC CASSVEGLASHEQYF
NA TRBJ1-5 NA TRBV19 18 TGTGCCAGTAGTATAAGGTCCGGGGGCCCCCATAGCAATCAGCCCCAGCATTTT CASSIRSGGPHSNQPQHF
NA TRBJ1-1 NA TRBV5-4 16 TGTGCCAGCAGCTTGGACGCAGGCCTTATGAACACTGAAGCTTTCTTT CASSLDAGLMNTEAFF
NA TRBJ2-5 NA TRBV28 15 TGTGCCAGCAGGCGTCAAAGGGACACTCAAGAGACCCAGTACTTC CASRRQRDTQETQYF
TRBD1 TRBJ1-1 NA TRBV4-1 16 TGCGCCAGCAGCCGAAAACCCGACAGGGGCGGCACTGAAGCTTTCTTT CASSRKPDRGGTEAFF
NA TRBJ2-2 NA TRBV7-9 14 TGTGCCAGCAGCTACAGCTTCAACACCGGGGAGCTGTTTTTT CASSYSFNTGELFF
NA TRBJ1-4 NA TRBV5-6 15 TGTGCCAGCAGCTCTTCCGGGAGGTTCGGGGGAAAACTGTTTTTT CASSSSGRFGGKLFF
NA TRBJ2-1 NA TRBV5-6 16 TGTGCCAGCAGCTTGGCCGGGACAAAAGGCTTCGATGAGCAGTTCTTC CASSLAGTKGFDEQFF
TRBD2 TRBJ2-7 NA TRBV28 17 TGTGCCAGCAGTTCGTTTACCGTTAGCGGGACATCCTACGAGCAGTACTTC CASSSFTVSGTSYEQYF
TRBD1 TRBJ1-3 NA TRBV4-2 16 TGTGCCAGCAGCCCGAGGACAGGGAGGTCTGGAAACACCATATATTTT CASSPRTGRSGNTIYF
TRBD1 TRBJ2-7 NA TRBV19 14 TGTGCCAGTACCCTGACAGGGGAGTCCTACGAGCAGTACTTC CASTLTGESYEQYF
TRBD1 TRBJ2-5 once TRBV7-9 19 TGTGCCAGCAGCCTTGCCGGGACAGGGGACATCATGGGGCAAGAGACCCAGTACTTC CASSLAGTGDIMGQETQYF
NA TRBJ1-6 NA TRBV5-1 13 TGCGCCAGCGCAGAGTTTGGGGATTCACCCCTCCACTTT CASAEFGDSPLHF
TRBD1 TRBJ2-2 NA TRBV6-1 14 TGTGCCAGCCTCGGACAGGGGCGGGCCGGGGAGCTGTTTTTT CASLGQGRAGELFF
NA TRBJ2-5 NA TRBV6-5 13 TGTGCCAGCTGGGGCAGGGGGGAAGAGACCCAGTACTTC CASWGRGEETQYF
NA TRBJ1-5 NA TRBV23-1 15 TGCGCCAGCAGGCCGGACTCTAGTAGCAATCAGCCCCAGCATTTT CASRPDSSSNQPQHF
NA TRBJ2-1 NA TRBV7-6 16 TGTGCCAGCAGCTTCGGGGGTGGGAACAGACTCAATGAGCAGTTCTTC CASSFGGGNRLNEQFF
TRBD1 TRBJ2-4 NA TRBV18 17 TGTGCCAGCTCACTGGGACAGGCTGGGGTAGCCAAAAACATTCAGTACTTC CASSLGQAGVAKNIQYF
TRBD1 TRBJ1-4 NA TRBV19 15 TGTGCCAGTAGTACAAGACAGGGCCGAAATGAAAAACTGTTTTTT CASSTRQGRNEKLFF
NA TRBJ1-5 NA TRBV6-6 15 TGTGCCAGCAGCCTGACACGGGGAGGGTATCAGCCCCAGCATTTT CASSLTRGGYQPQHF
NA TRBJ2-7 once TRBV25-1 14 TGTGCCAGCACCAAAAGGGACTCCCTTGGCGAGCAGTACTTC CASTKRDSLGEQYF
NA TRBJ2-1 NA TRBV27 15 TGTGCCAGCAGTTTATACGGCCTCTCCTACAATGAGCAGTTCTTC CASSLYGLSYNEQFF
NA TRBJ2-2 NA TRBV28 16 TGTGCCAGCAGTTTGCCTTTAGCGGCCCTAACCGGGGAGCTGTTTTTT CASSLPLAALTGELFF
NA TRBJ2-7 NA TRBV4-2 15 TGTGCCAGCAGCCAAGATCATCCTAGCTCCTACGAGCAGTACTTC CASSQDHPSSYEQYF
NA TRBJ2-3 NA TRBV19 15 TGTGCCAGTAGTTTGACATCCCCCAGCACAGATACGCAGTATTTT CASSLTSPSTDTQYF
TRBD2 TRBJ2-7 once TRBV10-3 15 TGTGCCATCAGGGGTCTAGCGGGAGGGCCGGACGAGCAGTACTTC CAIRGLAGGPDEQYF
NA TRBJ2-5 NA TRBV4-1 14 TGCGCCAGCAGCCAAGATTTAAGGGAGGAGACCCAGTACTTC CASSQDLREETQYF
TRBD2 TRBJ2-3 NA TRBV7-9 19 TGTGCCAGCAGCCACCGACTAGCGGGGACTGGTAACCCCCCAGATACGCAGTATTTT CASSHRLAGTGNPPDTQYF
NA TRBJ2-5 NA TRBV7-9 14 TGTGCCAGCAGCCAGTCGGGCGAGGAAGAGACCCAGTACTTC CASSQSGEEETQYF
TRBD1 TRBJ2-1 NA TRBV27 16 TGTGCCAGCAGTTTATCGAGGGGGCGCGGGTACAATGAGCAGTTCTTC CASSLSRGRGYNEQFF
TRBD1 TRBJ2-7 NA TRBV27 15 TGTGCCAGCAGTCCCCGGACAGGGGGCAACTACGAGCAGTACTTC CASSPRTGGNYEQYF
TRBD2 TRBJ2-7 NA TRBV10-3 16 TGTGCCATCATGGGGACTAGCGGGACGAGCTCCTACGAGCAGTACTTC CAIMGTSGTSSYEQYF